This T cell receptor beta chain appears in the sequencing data of a study of blood T cell repertoires in COVID-19. Background on the study: COVID-19 samples from acute and convalescent phases originated in the United States, Italy and Spain. Sources were T cells, B-cell-depleted T cells, or PBMCs; the material itself was cDNA or gDNA.

Original methodology: The assay estimated nucleated cells by amplifying reference gene primers. Assay: immunoSEQ multiplex PCR; the TCRdb copy retains only in-frame clones and omits some. V, J and clone size reflect that table, while D and trimming were determined from the DNA. The profile shows approximately 20,000 clones, around 89% of them singletons. The CDR3 has 16 residues. The ends lost 2 bases at V and 10 bases at J; junction bases unmatched: 11. Germline loops: CDR1 MNHEY, CDR2 SVGEGT. The chain is built from TRBV6-2 or TRBV6-3 and TRBJ2-1; 10 nucleotides match TRBD2. This clonotype was obtained from a human donor with active COVID-19. The donor label of this sample is uncertain. What was sequenced was peripheral blood. CDR3 sequence reads: CASSYLTSGLRGEQFF. CDR3 coding DNA: TGTGCCAGCAGTTACCTGACTAGCGGGCTACGGGGGGAGCAGTTCTTC.